The 3 T cell receptor beta chains below all came from one sample that was sequenced in a study of OX40 agonist ivuxolimab in advanced cancers. Libraries were prepared by immunoSEQ multiplex PCR; TCRdb keeps only in-frame clonotypes and omits some of them. Of fewer than 85,000 clones listed, around 82% are singletons. Material: CD4+ or CD8+ T cells sorted from blood, obtained in a trial of the OX40 agonist ivuxolimab. The source is an adult with an advanced solid tumor such as melanoma, head and neck, liver or kidney cancer.

With regard to this clone: At one end, the junction sequence differs from germline, possibly due to a read error. The chain uses TRBV10-3 and TRBJ1-5; 9 bases fit TRBD1. Germline V CDR1 and CDR2: ENHRY, SYGVKD. The CDR3 runs 15 residues. The CDR3 spells CASSEGQGSNQPQHF. The CDR3 bases are TGTGCCAGCAGTGAGGGACAGGGTAGCAATCAGCCCCAGCATTTT.

J is TRBJ1-2 and V is TRBV2; TRBD1 is a possible D gene (5 bases). CDR1 and CDR2 from the germline V gene are SNHLY and FYNNEI. This CDR3 contains 16 residues. The V gene lost 6 bases and the J gene lost 4 bases, with 21 bases spanning the gap. CDR3 protein: CASSRGASGTVYGYTF. The DNA for the CDR3 is TGTGCCAGCAGCCGTGGGGCCTCCGGGACGGTCTATGGCTACACCTTC.

The chain employs TRBV9 and TRBJ1-3; TRBD1 is a possible D gene (5 bases). The CDR3 is 14 residues long. The V gene lost 3 bases and the J gene lost 0 bases, with 7 bases spanning the gap. The germline gives CDR1 SGDLS, CDR2 YYNGEE. The CDR3 reads CASSAGTSGNTIYF. In DNA, the CDR3 is TGTGCCAGCAGCGCCGGGACCTCTGGAAACACCATATATTTT.